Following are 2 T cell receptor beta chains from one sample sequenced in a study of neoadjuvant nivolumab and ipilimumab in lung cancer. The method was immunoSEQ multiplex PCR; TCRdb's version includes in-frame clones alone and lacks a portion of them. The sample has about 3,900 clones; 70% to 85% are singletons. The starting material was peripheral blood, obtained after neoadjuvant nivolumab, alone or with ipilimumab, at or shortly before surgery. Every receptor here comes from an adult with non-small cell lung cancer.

CDR3 coding DNA: TGTGCCAGCAGCTTCTCCGGGACAGGGCAAGGCTACACCTTC. Amino acid sequence: CASSFSGTGQGYTF. The rearrangement uses TRBV13 and TRBJ1-2; 9 positions agree with TRBD1. The J segment lost 8 bases and the V segment lost 3 bases, leaving 7 bases of the junction unmatched. The germline V gene has CDR1 PRHDT and CDR2 FYEKMQ (reference sequence). This CDR3 spans 14 amino acids.

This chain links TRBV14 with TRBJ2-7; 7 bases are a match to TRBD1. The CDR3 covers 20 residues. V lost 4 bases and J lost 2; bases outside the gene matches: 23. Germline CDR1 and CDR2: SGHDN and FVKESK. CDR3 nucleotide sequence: TGTGCCAGCAGCCTAGCCAAGGGACAGCGAGAGCCGTACAGGACCTACGAGCAGTACTTC. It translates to CASSLAKGQREPYRTYEQYF.